A single TCR beta chain is shown here with its context. The sample contains more than one DNA sequence encoding this CDR3. This sample was included in a study of shared clonotypes between healthy human individuals. Here immunoSEQ multiplex PCR was the method, and the copy in TCRdb shows in-frame clones only, minus some. This sample has 180,000 or so clones, with around 93% found just once. This CDR3 is built from 16 residues. The J segment lost 1 base and the V segment lost 2 bases, leaving 3 bases of the junction unmatched. In germline, CDR1 is MDHEN, CDR2 SYDVKM. The source material was naive CD4+ T cells sorted from blood. Documented subset: CD45RA+ positively selected. This clonotype was sampled from a woman in her thirties in good health. The J gene is TRBJ2-7, the V gene TRBV28; 12 nucleotides align to TRBD2. The CDR3 here is CASSLLGTSGSYEQYF. CDR3 DNA sequence: TGTGCCAGCAGTTTACTCGGGACTAGCGGGTCCTACGAGCAGTACTTC.